This T cell receptor (beta chain) was sequenced in a study of T-cell memory formation after mild COVID-19 (dated by TCRdb to the early 2020s). Background for the entire study: TCR sequence clusters from the two donors were found to be largely donor specific. The cohort was made up of two young adult volunteers, one female and one male, who were previously healthy. T-cell clones expanding and contracting after mild COVID-19 in a couple of donors were tracked by longitudinal TCRalpha and TCRbeta repertoire sequencing. What the research found in general, with its limitations: SARS-CoV-2 specificity of the second-wave clones peaking on day 37 was not confirmed. Contracting CD4+ clones appeared mostly in the CM and EM memory subsets, whereas CD8+ clones were enriched in EMRA. From day 15 to 85, contracting clones showed balanced CD4/CD8 phenotypes, whereas a second wave of clones that expanded from day 15 to 37 leaned towards CD4+. The study covered only a couple of mild cases, and larger cohorts including severe cases with pre-infection samples were considered necessary. Some responding clones were found in pre-infection memory, which suggests that pre-existing cross-reactive memory T cells took part in the SARS-CoV-2 response.

There are 15 amino acids in the CDR3, from cysteine to phenylalanine inclusive. Only the CDR3 portion is preserved as DNA: 45 bases, with reading frame beginning at the first base. The germline V gene gives CDR1 as SGDLS and CDR2 as YYNGEE. After removal of 0 bases from V and 2 bases from J, the junction retains 4 bases not matched to a gene. Comment on this clonotype: Its antigen target is currently unknown. Nothing much larger sits one base from this clone, and base qualities are not available.

Ficoll-Paque density gradient centrifugation was the method used to isolate PBMCs. TCRdb lists the instrument as Illumina NovaSeq 6000. TCRalpha and TCRbeta cDNA libraries were built by 5'RACE with constant-segment primers, adding sample barcodes and unique molecular identifiers. Trizol reagent was used to extract RNA from every sample. Amplification of the libraries took two PCR steps, and the second step added a second sample barcode plus Illumina TruSeq adapters. Sequencing of libraries was performed on an Illumina NovaSeq with 2 x 150 bp paired-end reads. From the authors' description of their analysis: With migec v1.2.7, reads were demultiplexed and then collapsed into UMI-guided consensus sequences. With mixcr v2.1.11, UMI consensuses were aligned to TRA and TRB V and J templates and assembled into clonotypes. A clonotype was counted as expanded or contracted only if both edgeR and NoisET called the change significant, with noise models trained on biological replicates. For edgeR calls, the thresholds were a false discovery rate-adjusted p below 0.01 and a log2 fold-change of 1. As an exploratory analysis of dynamics, max-normalized trajectories of the 1000 most abundant clonotypes were examined by PCA with hierarchical clustering. The CD4 or CD8 phenotype of responding clones was assigned using the separately sequenced CD4+ and CD8+ repertoires. TCRdb trimmed the raw reads at Q25, called clones with MiXCR and kept productive beta chains. For every CDR3 protein sequence, its rows merge into one entry that carries the most common genes and DNA. V and J calls and clone size were set by TCRdb, not the authors. The sample has more than 350,000 distinct CDR3 sequences on record, 21% of them singletons. 9.5% to 15% of the sample belongs to the ten largest clones.

What was sequenced was PBMCs or a T cell subset sorted from them (not recorded which). The clonotype comes from an adult woman who had mild COVID-19 (a few samples of this study predate the infection). The sample titles of this study are shuffled in the database, so cell type and time point are left out; the donor was told from shared clones. The chain joins TRBV9 to TRBJ2-7, with 8 middle bases fitting TRBD2. The CDR3 region: CASSVEGTRTYEQYF. Here is the DNA: TGTGCCAGCAGCGTAGAAGGGACTAGGACCTACGAGCAGTACTTC.